This T cell receptor (beta chain) was found in a study of control samples from healthy donors and cancer patients. Clones were read by immunoSEQ multiplex PCR, and TCRdb kept only the in-frame ones, dropping some. The sample yields about 250,000 clones, almost 85% seen once. V was cut by 4 bases and J by 6 bases, with 16 bases left in between. Germline lookup yields CDR1 LGHDT and CDR2 YNNKEL (reference sequence). This CDR3 has 15 amino acids. This clone was seen only once. Sequencing was performed on PBMCs. V is TRBV3-1 (or the pseudogene TRBV3-2) and J is TRBJ2-4; D is possibly TRBD1 or TRBD2 (5 bases each). This receptor was identified in a woman aged 60-70 years with lung cancer. CDR3 coding DNA: TGTGCCAGCAGCCTAGGCCCGGGACCGCGAAACATTCAGTACTTC. This encodes CASSLGPGPRNIQYF.